The T cell receptor beta chain described here comes from a study of cytomegalovirus exposure and HLA in healthy donors. Broader study findings: Links to common viral pathogens appeared, in a later analysis, for several of the most significant clusters. Relative to the roughly 700-donor mean, N-insertions were reportedly fewer in an Asian-associated ancestry cluster in a later analysis.

Points on this clone: Its antigen is undetermined.

This CDR3 is built from 11 residues. V dropped 4 bases and J dropped 7 bases, with 7 bases sitting between them. CDR1 is MNHEY, CDR2 SVGAGI, per germline. PCR employed 60 Vbeta and 13 Jbeta primers. Authors' methods: There were 70 million to 95 million unique TCR beta chains by a later count, and approximately 11 million of them were shared. Some clones are missing from TCRdb's copy, which holds only in-frame ones; the method was immunoSEQ multiplex PCR. V and J calls and clone size are given by that table; D and trimming were obtained from the DNA. The sample shows about 110,000 clones, approximately 86% of them seen only once.

The specimen sequenced was PBMCs. The sequence came from a man aged 40-50 years in good health and CMV-seronegative. V gene TRBV6-5 combines with J gene TRBJ1-1, with D uncertain. The CDR3 region is CASSSTVEAFF. The CDR3 bases are TGTGCCAGCAGTTCGACTGTTGAAGCTTTCTTT.